This TCR beta chain was sequenced for a study of cytotoxic CD8 clonotypes in ibrutinib-treated CLL. This clone has a handful of counts. Library input was 1.5 to 2 micrograms of DNA from cryopreserved PBMCs. Libraries were prepared by immunoSEQ multiplex PCR; TCRdb keeps only in-frame clonotypes and omits some of them. There are 110,000 or so clones in the sample; roughly 57% occur only once, and 37% lies in the top ten. The V gene's germline CDR1 is SGHVS and CDR2 FQNEAQ. This CDR3 region has 15 residues. V was shortened by 2 bases and J by 3 bases, with 13 bases between the two germline ends. The sequence was collected from a human donor with chronic lymphocytic leukemia. The chain is built from TRBV7-8 and TRBJ1-2; a weak D match, TRBD1 (6 bases). The source material was PBMCs, sampled after 24 months of ibrutinib treatment. The CDR3 loop reads CASSLYRDKDYGYTF. In nucleotides, the CDR3 is TGTGCCAGCAGCTTATACAGGGATAAGGACTATGGCTACACCTTC.